The T cell receptor beta chain under discussion was sequenced for a study of memory B cells and T cells in multiple sclerosis. Notes on the study in general: Clone-set sizes differed between compartments, so shared clonotype counts needed normalization.

V gave up 4 bases and J gave up 0 bases, with 10 bases separating them. From germline, CDR1 is ENHRY and CDR2 SYGVKD. This CDR3 has 14 residues. CFSE-dim autoproliferating and CFSE-high non-proliferating T cells from unstimulated culture were sequenced separately. Pooled replicate wells came from about 50 million CFSE-labeled PBMCs cultured less than eight days without stimulus. PBMCs were labeled with 0.5 to 0.65 uM CFSE and cultured without exogenous stimuli. Remarks on this clone: Its target is not known.

Repertoires were generated with immunoSEQ multiplex PCR, while TCRdb's copy carries only in-frame clones and drops some. This table has over 35,000 clones, over 70% appearing once. This clonotype was sampled from a human donor with multiple sclerosis. The sample consisted of PBMCs from blood kept in culture. V gene TRBV10-3 combines with J gene TRBJ2-7; D might be TRBD1 (7 bases). The CDR3 here is CAISGQGGSYEQYF. The CDR3 DNA sequence: TGTGCCATCAGTGGCCAGGGGGGCTCCTACGAGCAGTACTTC.